This entry lists 4 T cell receptor beta chains sequenced from one sample in a study of T cell responses to AZD1222 COVID-19 vaccine. Method: immunoSEQ multiplex PCR; TCRdb's copy keeps in-frame clones and lacks some. The sample consists of 120,000 to 150,000 clones, around nine tenths of them appearing once. Sequencing was performed on peripheral blood, taken on day 0 of MenACWY control vaccination. The receptors were sampled from an adult in good health.

The chain has TRBV19 and TRBJ1-6; no firm D call. This CDR3 is built from 17 residues. V gave up 9 bases and J gave up 3 bases, with 21 bases separating them. From germline, CDR1 is LNHDA and CDR2 SQIVND (reference sequence). CDR3: CASSPRRGRDYNSPLHF. In nucleotides, the CDR3 is TGTGCCAGCAGCCCCCGCCGGGGAAGGGACTATAATTCACCCCTCCACTTT. Full variable domain (missing parts from reference TRBV19 and TRBJ1-6): DGGITQSPKYLFRKEGQNVTLSCEQNLNHDAMYWYRQDPGQGLRLIYYSQIVNDFQKGDIAEGYSVSREKKESFPLTVTSAQKNPTAFYLCASSPRRGRDYNSPLHFGNGTRLTVT.

This chain uses TRBV28 with TRBJ2-2; D is possibly TRBD1 (5 bases). Germline values: CDR1 MDHEN, CDR2 SYDVKM. Trimming cost V 7 bases and J 3 bases, with 18 bases left between them. There are 16 residues in the CDR3. The CDR3 DNA sequence: TGTGCCAGCATTCCAATAGACAGCTTGGACACCGGGGAGCTGTTTTTT. Translating gives CASIPIDSLDTGELFF.

The rearrangement links TRBV30 to TRBJ1-6, with D possibly matching TRBD1 (5 bases). Trimming cost V 3 bases and J 10 bases, with 13 bases left between them. This CDR3 comprises 13 residues. Germline lookup yields CDR1 GTSNPN and CDR2 SVGIG (reference sequence). As DNA, the CDR3 is TGTGCCTGGAGGGCCGGGGGGGAGTCACCCCTCCACTTT. Encoded protein: CAWRAGGESPLHF.

V usage is TRBV19 and J usage is TRBJ2-7; D is ambiguous. This CDR3 contains 14 residues. The V gene's germline CDR1 is LNHDA and CDR2 SQIVND (reference sequence). V dropped 5 bases and J dropped 2 bases, with 13 bases sitting between them. The chain's CDR3 is CASSPVPETYEQYF. The CDR3 DNA is TGTGCCAGTAGTCCCGTCCCCGAGACCTACGAGCAGTACTTC.